These 11 T cell receptor beta chains share one sample of origin, sequenced in a study of blood T cell repertoires in COVID-19. This table comes from immunoSEQ multiplex PCR, and its TCRdb copy is limited to in-frame clones, with some not included. Of about 44,000 clones in the sample, approximately 86% were seen once. What was sequenced was peripheral blood. Receptors were obtained from a woman of 80 years or more in a cohort sampled during active or convalescent COVID-19.

The V and J genes are TRBV11-2 and TRBJ2-3, with 12 bases matching TRBD2. The CDR3 runs to 16 residues. The V segment lost 5 bases and the J segment 3 bases; nucleotides outside the gene matches: 6. Germline V lookup: CDR1 SGHAT, CDR2 FQNNGV. The CDR3 is CASSLRLAGATDTQYF. CDR3 DNA sequence: TGTGCCAGCAGCCTCCGACTAGCGGGGGCTACAGATACGCAGTATTTT.

The gene calls are TRBV30 and TRBJ1-2; weak D call: TRBD1 (5 bases). With 0 bases removed from V and 0 bases from J, the gap between germline ends came to 11 bases. From germline, CDR1 is GTSNPN and CDR2 SVGIG (reference sequence). The CDR3 loop spans 15 amino acids. CDR3 in amino acids: CAWSVQALANYGYTF. CDR3 sequence (DNA): TGTGCCTGGAGTGTACAGGCCCTCGCTAACTATGGCTACACCTTC. Together with reference TRBV30 and TRBJ1-2, the CDR3 gives the full variable domain: SQTIHQWPATLVQPVGSPLSLECTVEGTSNPNLYWYRQAAGRGLQLLFYSVGIGQISSEVPQNLSASRPQDRQFILSSKKLLLSDSGFYLCAWSVQALANYGYTFGSGTRLTVV.

V is TRBV28 and J is TRBJ2-1, with 8 nucleotides matching TRBD2. V was pared by 4 bases and J by 14 bases, with 13 bases of the junction left unmatched. This CDR3 is 14 amino acids long. Germline V lookup: CDR1 MDHEN, CDR2 SYDVKM. The CDR3 loop is CASSSGGLRQAEFF. CDR3 bases: TGTGCCAGCAGTTCGGGGGGGCTTAGGCAAGCAGAGTTCTTC.

The chain couples TRBV5-1 to TRBJ1-1, with D hard to call. Trimming cost V 4 bases and J 4 bases, with 11 bases left between them. The CDR3 covers 13 residues. Looked up from germline, CDR1 is SGHRS and CDR2 is YFSETQ. This chain's CDR3 is CASSGTSGTEAFF. The CDR3 region has the DNA TGCGCCAGCAGCGGAACATCAGGCACTGAAGCTTTCTTT.

The J gene is TRBJ2-5, the V gene TRBV10-3; 7 bases align to TRBD2. The ends lost 7 bases at V and 4 bases at J; junction bases unmatched: 6. The CDR3 loop spans 13 amino acids. The germline gives CDR1 ENHRY, CDR2 SYGVKD. CDR3 nucleotides: TGTGCCATCAAGGGGACTACTGCAGAGACCCAGTACTTC. Translated: CAIKGTTAETQYF.

The chain uses TRBV11-2 and TRBJ1-1, with a possible D match to TRBD1 (6 bases). Trimming took off 2 bases at V and 8 bases at J, with 15 bases between the two ends. The CDR3 covers 14 residues. Germline-derived CDR1 and CDR2 are SGHAT and FQNNGV. This CDR3 is CASSLTLTGVEAFF. CDR3 coding DNA: TGTGCCAGCAGCTTAACTTTGACAGGCGTCGAAGCTTTCTTT.

The chain combines TRBV2 with TRBJ2-7, with 9 bases aligning to TRBD1. This CDR3 is built from 13 residues. The V segment lost 8 bases and the J segment 4 bases; nucleotides outside the gene matches: 6. Per germline, CDR1 SNHLY and CDR2 FYNNEI. CDR3: CASLGQGTYEQYF. For the CDR3, the DNA is TGTGCCAGCCTCGGACAGGGGACGTACGAGCAGTACTTC.

The chain employs TRBV19 and TRBJ1-1; TRBD1 agrees at 8 bases. The CDR3 has 15 residues. Germline-derived CDR1 and CDR2 are LNHDA and SQIVND (reference sequence). With 5 bases clipped from V and 5 bases from J, the junction kept 10 bases outside the gene matches. The CDR3 coding sequence is TGTGCCAGTAGTGCTGGGACAGGAATGGGGACTGAAGCTTTCTTT. It specifies CASSAGTGMGTEAFF.

The chain recombines TRBV6-5 with TRBJ1-2; TRBD1 agrees at 11 bases. The V segment lost 7 bases and the J segment 5 bases; nucleotides outside the gene matches: 6. The CDR3 sequence is 14 residues long. Germline V gives CDR1 MNHEY, CDR2 SVGAGI. CDR3 in DNA: TGTGCCAGCACCCGGACAGGGGGCGGGTATGGCTACACCTTC. This gives the protein CASTRTGGGYGYTF.

The chain joins TRBV9 to TRBJ1-2; D is perhaps TRBD1 (6 bases). The V end was cut by 4 bases, the J end by 4 bases, with 20 bases between. The CDR3 consists of 16 residues. In germline, CDR1 is SGDLS, CDR2 YYNGEE. The CDR3 protein is CASSPLIKGTPYGYTF. CDR3 nucleotide sequence: TGTGCCAGCAGCCCATTGATTAAAGGGACACCCTATGGCTACACCTTC.

The chain couples TRBV6-5 to TRBJ1-5; 10 bases line up with TRBD1. In germline, CDR1 is MNHEY, CDR2 SVGAGI. V dropped 4 bases and J dropped 5; count of bases not matched to a gene: 2. The CDR3 consists of 14 residues. The CDR3 nucleotides are TGTGCCAGCAGTTCAGGACAGGGGGATCAGCCCCAGCATTTT. Translated, it gives CASSSGQGDQPQHF.